The T cell receptor beta chain described here comes from a study of blood T cell repertoires in COVID-19. The wider study: Sites in the United States, Italy and Spain provided acute and convalescent COVID-19 samples. PBMCs, B-cell-depleted T cells, or T cells provided the cDNA or gDNA that made up the material.

Original handling: Reference gene primer amplification gave nucleated cell count estimates. TCRdb's copy holds only in-frame clones and misses some; the assay was immunoSEQ multiplex PCR. From that table come the V and J calls and clone size; the DNA was used to work out D and trimming. The sample carries 50,000 to 65,000 clones, roughly 88% recorded once. Trimming left V 5 bases short and J 2 bases short, with 10 bases between. Per the germline V gene, CDR1 is GTSNPN and CDR2 is SVGIG (reference sequence). The CDR3 spans 13 residues. The chain combines TRBV30 with TRBJ1-5, with D uncertain. The source is a man in his sixties or seventies with acute or convalescent COVID-19. Sequencing was done on a sample of peripheral blood. The CDR3 nucleotides read TGTGCCTGGGGAATTAGTCGCAATCAGCCCCAGCATTTT. This translates into CAWGISRNQPQHF.